The 13 T cell receptor beta chains listed next were all sequenced from one sample in a study of blood T cell repertoires in COVID-19 (dated by TCRdb to 2019 to 2021). Libraries were made using the immunoSEQ multiplex PCR assay. As stored in TCRdb, this immuneACCESS dataset retains in-frame rearrangements with V and J assigned. A fraction of the clones does not appear; measured against another copy, unresolved V genes explain less than half of the discrepancy, and the remainder lacks a known reason. The sample yields 25,000 to 35,000 clones; 85% to 90% were counted once. Approximately 25% of the sample comes from the top ten. The sequenced material came from peripheral blood. The origin of the receptors is a human donor with active COVID-19. The donor label of this sample is uncertain.

This clone has a single count. This rearrangement joins TRBV11-3 to TRBJ2-2, with no clear D. The CDR3 spans 14 residues. The germline V gene encodes CDR1 SGHNT and CDR2 YENEEA. Trimming took off 1 base at V and 3 bases at J, with 6 bases between the two ends. Here the CDR3 reads CASSLVSDTGELFF. The CDR3 nucleotides are TGTGCCAGCAGCTTAGTTTCCGACACCGGGGAGCTGTTTTTT.

This clone was seen only once. V is TRBV5-1 and J is TRBJ2-1; the match to TRBD2 covers 10 bases. After removal of 2 bases from V and 7 bases from J, the junction contained 6 bases not matched to a gene. Germline CDR1 SGHRS, CDR2 YFSETQ. This CDR3 contains 15 residues. In nucleotides, the CDR3 is TGCGCCAGCAGCTTTGGAGCGGGGGGGCCTAATGAGCAGTTCTTC. The encoded protein is CASSFGAGGPNEQFF.

The chain combines TRBV6-6 with TRBJ1-2, with 9 bases that match TRBD1. This CDR3 comprises 17 residues. Trimming took 5 bases from V and 0 from J; bases not matched to a gene: 10. Germline assignment: CDR1 MNHNY and CDR2 SVGAGI (reference sequence). As DNA, the CDR3 is TGTGCCAGCAGTCACGGACAGGGGCGGGTCGCTAACTATGGCTACACCTTC. Protein sequence: CASSHGQGRVANYGYTF.

The chain employs TRBV12-3 or TRBV12-4 and TRBJ2-1, with D hard to call. Deletions cut 9 bases from V and 0 bases from J, with 9 bases between. This CDR3 comprises 13 residues. CDR3 nucleotide sequence: TGTGCCAGTACAGAGAACTCCTACAATGAGCAGTTCTTC. Encoded protein: CASTENSYNEQFF.

This clone was detected only once. The chain joins TRBV7-9 to TRBJ2-1, with 12 nucleotides matching TRBD2. The J segment lost 6 bases and the V segment lost 4 bases, leaving 7 bases of the junction unmatched. There are 16 residues in the CDR3. Germline-derived CDR1 and CDR2 are SEHNR and FQNEAQ (reference sequence). The CDR3 nucleotides read TGTGCCAGCAGCTCTCCGGGACTAGCGGGTCTCAATGAGCAGTTCTTC. It yields the protein CASSSPGLAGLNEQFF. Filled out from reference TRBV7-9 and TRBJ2-1, the complete variable domain reads DTGVSQNPRHKITKRGQNVTFRCDPISEHNRLYWYRQTLGQGPEFLTYFQNEAQLEKSRLLSDRFSAERPKGSFSTLEIQRTEQGDSAMYLCASSSPGLAGLNEQFFGPGTRLTVL.

The chain has TRBV18 and TRBJ1-1; D unclear. The CDR3 has 14 residues. Per the germline V gene, CDR1 is KGHSH and CDR2 is LQKENI. With 3 bases removed from V and 1 base from J, the gap between germline ends came to 9 bases. CDR3 coding DNA: TGTGCCAGCTCACCTGCAGGTACGAACACTGAAGCTTTCTTT. It codes for CASSPAGTNTEAFF.

This clone appeared a few times. The chain carries TRBV5-1 and TRBJ2-7; 7 nucleotides align to TRBD2. The junction had 5 bases not matched to a gene; V was cut back by 0 bases and J by 2 bases. CDR1 SGHRS and CDR2 YFSETQ come from the germline V gene. The CDR3 has 15 amino acids. CDR3 in amino acids: CASSLVGEGTYEQYF. The CDR3 DNA sequence: TGCGCCAGCAGCTTGGTGGGGGAGGGCACCTACGAGCAGTACTTC.

The chain combines TRBV6-2 or TRBV6-3 with TRBJ2-3; 11 bases map to TRBD1. The V and J ends lost 5 bases and 2 bases, in that order; junction bases with no gene match: 9. CDR1 is MNHEY and CDR2 is SVGEGT in the germline V gene. The CDR3 runs to 17 residues. This CDR3 reads CASSQDRGRSLTDTQYF. The CDR3 region has the DNA TGTGCCAGCAGTCAGGACAGGGGGCGATCTCTCACAGATACGCAGTATTTT.

The V call is TRBV19, the J call TRBJ2-6; TRBD2 aligns across 7 bases. This CDR3 has 16 amino acids. V dropped 5 bases and J dropped 2; count of bases not matched to a gene: 6. Germline V gives CDR1 LNHDA, CDR2 SQIVND (reference sequence). DNA for the CDR3: TGTGCCAGTAGTGCGTTTGGGAGGGCTGGGGCCAACGTCCTGACTTTC. This translates into CASSAFGRAGANVLTF.

The chain carries TRBV7-2 and TRBJ2-7; 9 bases map to TRBD2. CDR3 length equals 16 residues. The germline gives CDR1 SGHTA, CDR2 FQGNSA. Trimming removed 5 bases from V and 5 bases from J; junction bases left unmatched: 13. Here the CDR3 DNA reads TGTGCCAGCAGCCCCCGACTAGCGGAGGTCAGGAACGAGCAGTACTTC. This codes for CASSPRLAEVRNEQYF.

The chain joins TRBV4-1 to TRBJ2-1, with D maybe TRBD2 (6 bases). The CDR3 contains 15 residues. The V end was cut by 1 base, the J end by 8 bases, with 15 bases between. Germline lookup yields CDR1 MGHRA and CDR2 YSYEKL. CDR3 loop: CASSQGLGLFYEQFF. CDR3 coding DNA: TGCGCCAGCAGCCAAGGACTAGGGCTGTTCTATGAGCAGTTCTTC.

This clone was recorded a few times. The CDR3 DNA reads TGTGCCAGCAGCTTAAGGGCTAGCGGAAGCTCCTACAATGAGCAGTTCTTC. This gives the protein CASSLRASGSSYNEQFF. The rearrangement uses TRBV11-2 and TRBJ2-1; 7 positions agree with TRBD2. The CDR3 runs to 17 residues. V shed 2 bases, J shed 0 bases, and the junction held 7 bases outside the gene matches. The germline gives CDR1 SGHAT, CDR2 FQNNGV. Full variable domain (remainder filled in from reference TRBV11-2 and TRBJ2-1): EAGVAQSPRYKIIEKRQSVAFWCNPISGHATLYWYQQILGQGPKLLIQFQNNGVVDDSQLPKDRFSAERLKGVDSTLKIQPAKLEDSAVYLCASSLRASGSSYNEQFFGPGTRLTVL.

V usage is TRBV7-3 and J usage is TRBJ2-1; 8 bases line up with TRBD2. This CDR3 has 19 amino acids. V lost 1 base, J lost 2 bases, and 13 bases stayed unmatched. From germline, CDR1 is SGHTA and CDR2 FQGTGA. The DNA of the CDR3 is TGTGCCAGCAGCTTAAAAACGGGGGGGCCCTCCGGGCCCTACAATGAGCAGTTCTTC. This encodes CASSLKTGGPSGPYNEQFF.